These 5 T cell receptor beta chains were all obtained from the same sample, sequenced in a study of cytomegalovirus exposure and HLA in healthy donors. The PCR ran on 60 Vbeta and 13 Jbeta primers. The repertoire was sequenced with immunoSEQ multiplex PCR; TCRdb's copy has only in-frame clones and lacks some. Of some 150,000 clones in the sample, 75% to 85% were seen once. The sequenced material came from PBMCs. Receptors were obtained from a man in his forties or fifties in good health and CMV-seropositive.

The chain joins TRBV7-9 to TRBJ2-7; 15 bases match TRBD2. Germline CDR1 is SEHNR and CDR2 is FQNEAQ (reference sequence). Germline trimming cut 5 bases from V and 4 bases from J; bases unmatched to any gene: 3. The CDR3 is made up of 15 amino acids. The CDR3 loop is CASSPGLAGGYEQYF. Written as DNA, the CDR3 is TGTGCCAGCAGCCCTGGACTAGCGGGAGGGTACGAGCAGTACTTC.

J is TRBJ1-1 and V is TRBV5-1; 8 nucleotides match TRBD1. J gave up 0 bases and V 4 bases, and 5 bases lay outside the gene matches. Germline V gene data show CDR1 as SGHRS and CDR2 as YFSETQ. The CDR3 spans 15 residues. The CDR3 DNA reads as TGCGCCAGCAGCCTTCAGGGGGCTGTGAACACTGAAGCTTTCTTT. It specifies CASSLQGAVNTEAFF.

The rearrangement links TRBV30 to TRBJ2-7, with TRBD2 identical over 7 bases. V lost 3 bases and J lost 3; bases outside the gene matches: 14. From germline, CDR1 is GTSNPN and CDR2 SVGIG (reference sequence). CDR3 length: 16 residues. CDR3 region: CAWSQLGGSYRYEQYF. For the CDR3, the DNA is TGTGCCTGGAGCCAATTGGGGGGGTCTTATCGCTACGAGCAGTACTTC.

The V call is TRBV28, the J call TRBJ2-2, with 7 positions matching TRBD1. V shed 6 bases, J shed 3 bases, and the junction held 4 bases outside the gene matches. Germline V CDR1 and CDR2: MDHEN, SYDVKM. The CDR3 is 14 amino acids. The CDR3 DNA reads as TGTGCCAGCAGGCCCGGGACAGACACCGGGGAGCTGTTTTTT. Translated: CASRPGTDTGELFF.

This sequence joins TRBV6-1 and TRBJ2-1, with unresolved D. Germline V lookup: CDR1 MNHNS, CDR2 SASEGT. Trimming removed 4 bases from V and 4 bases from J, with 17 bases in between. The CDR3 totals 16 residues. The CDR3 DNA reads as TGTGCCAGCAGTGGCCACTTTGATCTTTCTTACAATGAGCAGTTCTTC. As protein: CASSGHFDLSYNEQFF.